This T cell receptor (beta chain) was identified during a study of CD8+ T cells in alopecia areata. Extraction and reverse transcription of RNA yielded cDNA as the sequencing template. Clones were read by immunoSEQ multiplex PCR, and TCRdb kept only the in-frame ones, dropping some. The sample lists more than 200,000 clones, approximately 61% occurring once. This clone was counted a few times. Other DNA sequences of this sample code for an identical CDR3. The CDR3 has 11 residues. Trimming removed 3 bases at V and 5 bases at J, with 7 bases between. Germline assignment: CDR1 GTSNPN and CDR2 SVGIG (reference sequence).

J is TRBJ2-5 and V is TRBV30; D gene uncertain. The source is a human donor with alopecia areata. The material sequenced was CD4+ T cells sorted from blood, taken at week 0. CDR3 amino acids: CAWSPGETQYF. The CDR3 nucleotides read TGTGCCTGGAGCCCCGGTGAGACCCAGTACTTC.